The subject of this entry is one T cell receptor beta chain. Germline and junction disagree at one end, which may indicate a read error. The data are from a study of CD4 and CD8 cells across lung adenocarcinoma regions. Samples came from patients with localized non-small cell lung adenocarcinoma. From the PCR reads, TCRdb called clonotypes with MiXCR, one entry per CDR3 protein. The table lists some 19,000 distinct CDR3 sequences, roughly half of them singletons. The CDR3 spans 13 residues. The V gene's germline CDR1 is ENHRY and CDR2 SYGVKD. This TCR came from a female donor with lung adenocarcinoma. The CD4 and CD8 labels of this study may be unreliable. Sequences were obtained from CD8+ T cells from the center of a lung tumor. V and J are TRBV10-3 and TRBJ2-4, with D perhaps matching TRBD1 (7 bases). CDR3 loop: CATGLGGTDMQYF. The CDR3 DNA sequence: TGTGCCACCGGGCTAGGAGGGACAGACATGCAGTACTTC.